This T cell receptor (beta chain) was profiled in a study of CD8+ T cells in alopecia areata. Study-level findings and limits: With one nonresponder, baseline CD8+ expansion's link to response remains uncertain. It was observed that many expanded lesional clones persisted in scalp and blood during tofacitinib.

Details on this clone: Its antigen is unknown.

Trimming stripped 1 base from V and 7 bases from J, with 8 bases between. The CDR3 loop spans 12 amino acids. Germline V CDR1 and CDR2: KGHSH, LQKENI. TCR sequencing used cDNA made by reverse transcription of extracted RNA. The method was immunoSEQ multiplex PCR; TCRdb's version includes in-frame clones alone and lacks a portion of them. The sample has about 220,000 clones, around 57% seen once; the top ten hold roughly 1.4%. Treatment defined: oral pan-JAK inhibitor, 5-10 mg twice daily. Obtained from alopecia areata patients were lesional scalp punch biopsies along with peripheral blood. Specimen: CD4+ T cells sorted from blood, collected at week 4, from a patient treated with tofacitinib. This TCR was sampled from a human donor with alopecia areata. This sequence joins TRBV18 and TRBJ2-7; D is perhaps TRBD1 (6 bases). The CDR3 DNA is TGTGCCAGCTCACCACAAGGGACAGAGCAGTACTTC. Its protein product is CASSPQGTEQYF.